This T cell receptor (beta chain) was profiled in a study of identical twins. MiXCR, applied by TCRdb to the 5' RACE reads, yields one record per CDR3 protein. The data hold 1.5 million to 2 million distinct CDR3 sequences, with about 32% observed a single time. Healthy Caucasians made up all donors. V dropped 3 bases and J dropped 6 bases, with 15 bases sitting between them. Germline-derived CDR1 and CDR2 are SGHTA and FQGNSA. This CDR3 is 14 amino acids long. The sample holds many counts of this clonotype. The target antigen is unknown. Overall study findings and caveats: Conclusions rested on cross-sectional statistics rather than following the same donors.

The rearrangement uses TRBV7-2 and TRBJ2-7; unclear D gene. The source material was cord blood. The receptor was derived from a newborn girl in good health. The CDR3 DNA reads TGTGCCAGCAGCTTTTCCCTATTACCCCGCGAGCAGTACTTC. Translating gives CASSFSLLPREQYF.